Below, 6 T cell receptor beta chains from the same sample are listed, as sequenced in a study of ipilimumab plus nivolumab after autologous stem cell transplantation. The data were produced by immunoSEQ multiplex PCR, yet TCRdb's version contains in-frame clones alone and is incomplete. The table shows 40,000 to 45,000 clones, with 80% to 95% occurring only once. Sequencing used PBMCs, obtained in a trial of ipilimumab plus nivolumab as post-transplant consolidation. These receptors all stem from a male donor with multiple myeloma.

The chain is built from TRBV27 and TRBJ2-3; 9 bases fit TRBD2. J lost 0 bases, V lost 0 bases, and 1 base had no gene match. The germline V gene has CDR1 MNHEY and CDR2 SMNVEV (reference sequence). This CDR3 spans 16 amino acids. The CDR3 protein is CASSLSAGGSTDTQYF. CDR3 DNA: TGTGCCAGCAGTTTATCGGCGGGGGGGAGCACAGATACGCAGTATTTT.

The chain couples TRBV5-8 to TRBJ2-3, with D maybe TRBD2 (5 bases). V lost 2 bases and J 3 bases, leaving 7 bases between the germline ends. CDR3 length equals 13 residues. CDR1 is SGHTS and CDR2 is YDEGEE in the germline V gene. The CDR3 is CASSFGETDTQYF. The CDR3 DNA follows: TGTGCCAGCAGCTTCGGGGAAACAGATACGCAGTATTTT.

The chain uses TRBV2 and TRBJ2-7; TRBD2 aligns across 9 bases. The CDR3 length is 16 residues. V was clipped by 4 bases and J by 5 bases; unmatched bases: 12. Germline V lookup: CDR1 SNHLY, CDR2 FYNNEI. CDR3 bases: TGTGCCAGCAGTGGAATGGGACTAGCAGGCCGGGACGAGCAGTACTTC. This encodes CASSGMGLAGRDEQYF. The variable domain in full, with the rest retrieved from reference TRBV2 and TRBJ2-7, is EPEVTQTPSHQVTQMGQEVILRCVPISNHLYFYWYRQILGQKVEFLVSFYNNEISEKSEIFDDQFSVERPDGSNFTLKIRSTKLEDSAMYFCASSGMGLAGRDEQYFGPGTRLTVT.

The V and J genes are TRBV7-2 and TRBJ1-3; D is unresolved. This CDR3 comprises 11 residues. The germline V gene encodes CDR1 SGHTA and CDR2 FQGNSA. Trimming removed 6 bases at V and 3 bases at J, with 3 bases between. The CDR3 protein is CASSNGNTIYF. The CDR3 DNA sequence: TGTGCCAGCAGTAATGGAAACACCATATATTTT.

The J gene is TRBJ2-3, the V gene TRBV30; TRBD2 agrees at 11 bases. CDR1 is GTSNPN and CDR2 is SVGIG in the germline V gene (reference sequence). This CDR3 contains 15 residues. J gave up 4 bases and V 3 bases, and 6 bases lay outside the gene matches. CDR3 loop: CAWSRLAGSSDTQYF. The CDR3, as DNA: TGTGCCTGGAGCCGACTAGCGGGGAGCTCAGATACGCAGTATTTT.

This chain uses TRBV7-3 with TRBJ2-3; TRBD2 matches 9 bases. Trimming cost V 1 base and J 4 bases; bases outside gene matches: 0. This CDR3 region has 14 residues. The germline CDR1 and CDR2 sequences are SGHTA and FQGTGA. The CDR3 coding sequence is TGTGCCAGCAGCTTAATAGCGGGAGCAGATACGCAGTATTTT. Translation: CASSLIAGADTQYF.